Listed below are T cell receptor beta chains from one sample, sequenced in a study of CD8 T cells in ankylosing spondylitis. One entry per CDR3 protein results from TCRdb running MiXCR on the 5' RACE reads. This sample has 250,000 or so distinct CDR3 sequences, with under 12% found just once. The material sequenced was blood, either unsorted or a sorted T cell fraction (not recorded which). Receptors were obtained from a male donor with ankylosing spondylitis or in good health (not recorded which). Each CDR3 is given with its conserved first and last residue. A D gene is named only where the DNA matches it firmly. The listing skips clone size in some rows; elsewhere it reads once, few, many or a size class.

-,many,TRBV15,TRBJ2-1,TGTGCCACCAGCAGAGATGGGGCCTACAATGAGCAGTTCTTC,CATSRDGAYNEQFF
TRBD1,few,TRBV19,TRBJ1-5,TGTGCCAGTAGTCGACAGGGCGGACGATTTCAGCCCCAGCATTTT,CASSRQGGRFQPQHF
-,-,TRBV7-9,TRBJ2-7,TGTGCCAGCAGCTTTGTGGCGGGGCTCTCCTACGAGCAGTACTTC,CASSFVAGLSYEQYF
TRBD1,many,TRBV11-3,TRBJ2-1,TGTGCCAGCAGCGCAGGGGGGACAGGTCTTTGGAATGAGCAGTTCTTC,CASSAGGTGLWNEQFF
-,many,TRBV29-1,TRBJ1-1,TGCAGCGTTGAGACTGGTGCGAACACTGAAGCTTTCTTT,CSVETGANTEAFF
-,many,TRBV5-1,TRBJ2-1,TGCGCCAGCAGCTTGCAGGCCCTTGGGGCATTGTACAATGAGCAGTTCTTC,CASSLQALGALYNEQFF
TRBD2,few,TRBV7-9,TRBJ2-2,TGTGCCAGCAGCTTACCCGGGACTAGCGGCACCGGGGAGCTGTTTTTT,CASSLPGTSGTGELFF
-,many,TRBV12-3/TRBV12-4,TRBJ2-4,TGTGCCAGCAGACGCAGGGAGGTCAAAAACATTCAGTACTTC,CASRRREVKNIQYF
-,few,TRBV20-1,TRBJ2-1,TGCAGTGCTGGGGAGTATCATTATGAGCAGTTCTTC,CSAGEYHYEQFF
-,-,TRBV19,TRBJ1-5,TGTGCCAGTAAGGACCCAGACAAGGGGCAAAATCAGCCCCAGCATTTT,CASKDPDKGQNQPQHF
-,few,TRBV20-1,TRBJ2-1,TGCAGTGCTAGAGTTACCGGGCGGCTGGGGTCCTACAATGAGCAGTTCTTC,CSARVTGRLGSYNEQFF
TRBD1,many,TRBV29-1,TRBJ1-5,TGCAGCGTTATAACCGGGACAGGGGGGTATCAGCCCCAGCATTTT,CSVITGTGGYQPQHF
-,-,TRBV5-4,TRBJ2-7,TGTGCCAGCAGCTCCCAGGTGGCCTACGAGCAGTACTTC,CASSSQVAYEQYF
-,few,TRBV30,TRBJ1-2,TGTGCCTGGAGTGTGACGACAGCGGGGAGAGGCTACACCTTC,CAWSVTTAGRGYTF
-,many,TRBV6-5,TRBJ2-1,TGTGCCAGCAGTTACTCGTCCGGGAGACCATACAATGAGCAGTTCTTC,CASSYSSGRPYNEQFF
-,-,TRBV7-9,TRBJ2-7,TGTGCCAGCAGCTTAGAGGCCTCGATGGTGTGGCAGTACTTC,CASSLEASMVWQYF
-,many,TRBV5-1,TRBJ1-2,TGCGCCAGCAGCTACAGGGAAGGAGGCTACACCTTC,CASSYREGGYTF
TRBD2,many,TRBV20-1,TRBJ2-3,TGCAGTGTCAATTTGGGGCTAGCGGCCACAGATACGCAGTATTTT,CSVNLGLAATDTQYF
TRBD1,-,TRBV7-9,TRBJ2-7,TGTGCCAGCAGCCAAGGGGACAGGGGCTCCTACGAGCAGTACTTC,CASSQGDRGSYEQYF
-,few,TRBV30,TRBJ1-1,TGTGCCTGGAGTGGGAGTATCTACACTGAAGCTTTCTTT,CAWSGSIYTEAFF
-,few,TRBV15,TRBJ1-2,TGTGCCACCAGCAGAGGAGGGGCATATGGCTACACCTTC,CATSRGGAYGYTF
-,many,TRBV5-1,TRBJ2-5,TGCGCCAGCAGCTTTGTCGGGGGAAGAGGTCTGATGGACCAGTACTTC,CASSFVGGRGLMDQYF
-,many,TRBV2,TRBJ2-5,TGTGCCAGCCTTTATTCGGACGTGAACCAGTACTTC,CASLYSDVNQYF
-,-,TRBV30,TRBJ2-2,TGTGCCTGGAGATACAGTATTAACACCGGGGAGCTGTTTTTT,CAWRYSINTGELFF
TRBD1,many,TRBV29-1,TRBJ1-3,TGCAGCGGTTCGACAGGGGACCTCGCTGGAAACACCATATATTTT,CSGSTGDLAGNTIYF
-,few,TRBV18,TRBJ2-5,TGTGCCAGCTCTGCTAGGGATTCCCAAGAGACCCAGTACTTC,CASSARDSQETQYF
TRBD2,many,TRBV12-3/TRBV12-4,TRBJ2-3,TGTGCCAGCAGTTTAGGGGGGACTAGGGAGGATACGCAGTATTTT,CASSLGGTREDTQYF
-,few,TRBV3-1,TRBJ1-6,TGTGCCAGCAGCCCCCAGGAGGGAAGGAGATCACCCCTCCACTTT,CASSPQEGRRSPLHF